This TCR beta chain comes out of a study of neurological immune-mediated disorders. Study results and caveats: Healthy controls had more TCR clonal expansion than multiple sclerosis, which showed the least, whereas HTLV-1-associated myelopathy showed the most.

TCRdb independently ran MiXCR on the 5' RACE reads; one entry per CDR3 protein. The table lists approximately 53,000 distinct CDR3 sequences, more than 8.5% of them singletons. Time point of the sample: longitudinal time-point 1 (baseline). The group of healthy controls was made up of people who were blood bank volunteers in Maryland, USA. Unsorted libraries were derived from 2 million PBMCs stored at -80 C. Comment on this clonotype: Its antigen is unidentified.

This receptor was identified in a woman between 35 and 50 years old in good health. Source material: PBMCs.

CDR3 residues: CASRGAGNIQYF. CDR3 nucleotides: TGTGCCAGCAGAGGGGCAGGGAACATTCAGTACTTC. The chain carries TRBV27 and TRBJ2-4; maybe TRBD1 (5 bases). The CDR3 is 12 residues long. Germline-derived CDR1 and CDR2 are MNHEY and SMNVEV (reference sequence). The V end was cut by 6 bases, the J end by 7 bases, with 10 bases between.